These T cell receptor beta chains were read from a single sample in a study of blood T cells in healthy people across ages. Using its own MiXCR run on the 5' RACE reads, TCRdb lists one record per CDR3 protein. The table includes some 700,000 distinct CDR3 sequences, around a fifth detected once. Sequenced input: blood. These receptors came from a man in his sixties or seventies in good health. The CDR3 runs from the conserved cysteine through the conserved F or W. A D gene is named only where the DNA matches it firmly. Size is stated for part of the rows, as once, few or many counts, or as a class when the clone is expanded.

v_call	j_call	clone_size	d_call	cdr3_nt	cdr3_aa
TRBV29-1	TRBJ2-2	few	.	TGCAGCGTCTCGGGACAGAACACCGGGGAGCTGTTTTTT	CSVSGQNTGELFF
TRBV5-1	TRBJ1-4	.	.	TGCGCCAGCAGCGTTTACCGGGACGGTAATGAAAAACTGTTTTTT	CASSVYRDGNEKLFF
TRBV18	TRBJ2-1	.	TRBD2	TGTGCCAGCTCACCCAGGACGACGCGGGAGAATCAGGTCTATGAGCAGTTCTTC	CASSPRTTRENQVYEQFF
TRBV19	TRBJ1-1	few	.	TGTGCCAGTAGCCCCAGGACATTTAACACTGAAGCTTTCTTT	CASSPRTFNTEAFF
TRBV29-1	TRBJ2-3	few	.	TGCAGCGTTATCGTCACAGATACGCAGTATTTT	CSVIVTDTQYF
TRBV11-2	TRBJ2-2	.	TRBD1	TGTGCCAGCAGCGGGACAGGGGTCGCCGGGGAGCTGTTTTTT	CASSGTGVAGELFF
TRBV7-9	TRBJ2-3	.	.	TGTTCCAGCAGCTTAGCATACCCAGATACGCAGTATTTT	CSSSLAYPDTQYF
TRBV20-1	TRBJ2-2	few	.	TGCAGTGCTACGGTTGCGGAGATAACCGGGGAGCTGTTTTTT	CSATVAEITGELFF
TRBV7-8	TRBJ1-2	few	.	TGTGCCAGCAGCTCGAAACGATTGTGGGGCTACACCTTC	CASSSKRLWGYTF
TRBV28	TRBJ2-1	.	TRBD2	TGTGCCAGCAGGCCATCACTAGCGGGGTCTATTAATGAGCAGTTCTTC	CASRPSLAGSINEQFF
TRBV3-1	TRBJ1-1	few	.	TGTGCCAGCAGCCTCCATGAGGAGGCGAACACTGAAGCTTTCTTT	CASSLHEEANTEAFF
TRBV12-3/TRBV12-4	TRBJ1-5	few	TRBD1	TGTGCCCTGGACAGGGATGGGAATCAGCCCCAGCATTTT	CALDRDGNQPQHF
TRBV7-9	TRBJ1-1	.	.	TGTGCCAGCAGCTCCCCCACGGGGGAAGGGCCTGAAGCTTTCTTT	CASSSPTGEGPEAFF
TRBV7-9	TRBJ1-5	.	TRBD1	TGTGCCAGCAGCTTTCAGGGGGTAGGCCAGCCCCAGCATTTT	CASSFQGVGQPQHF
TRBV3-1	TRBJ2-5	.	.	TGTGCCAGCAGCCAGGTGACTGGGGGTGGTAGAGAGACCCAGTACTTC	CASSQVTGGGRETQYF
TRBV12-3/TRBV12-4	TRBJ1-4	.	.	TGTGCCAGCAAAAGGGGAGGGTCTCGAAAACTGTTTTTT	CASKRGGSRKLFF
TRBV20-1	TRBJ2-5	.	.	TGCAGTGCTAAGAAATCCGGAGGAGAGACCCAGTACTTC	CSAKKSGGETQYF
TRBV4-1	TRBJ2-2	.	.	TGCGCCAGCAGCCAAGATGAGCTAGCCGCCGGGGAGCTGTTTTTT	CASSQDELAAGELFF
TRBV20-1	TRBJ2-6	.	.	TGCAGTGCGCCCTTGGAGCTTGGGGCCAACGTCCTGACTTTC	CSAPLELGANVLTF
TRBV6-5	TRBJ1-4	once	.	TGTGCCAGCAGTTACGACAGTCACAAAGAAAAACTGTTTTTT	CASSYDSHKEKLFF
TRBV7-2	TRBJ2-1	few	TRBD2	TGCGCCAGCAGCCCCACCGTCCTCCATTCCCTGACTAGCGGAAAGCAGTTCTTC	CASSPTVLHSLTSGKQFF
TRBV2	TRBJ2-3	few	TRBD2	TGTGCCAGCAGCGGAACTAGCGCGACAGATACGCAGTATTTT	CASSGTSATDTQYF
TRBV6-2/TRBV6-3	TRBJ2-1	many	.	TGTGCCAGCATGTTATCCCTAGCGAACAATGAGCAGTTCTTC	CASMLSLANNEQFF
TRBV6-1	TRBJ2-3	few	TRBD1	TGTGCCAGCAGGACCCGGACAGGGGAAGTGACAGATACGCAGTATTTT	CASRTRTGEVTDTQYF
TRBV29-1	TRBJ1-1	.	TRBD1	TGCAGCGTTGCTTCAAGGACAGGGTCTGAAGCTTTCTTT	CSVASRTGSEAFF
TRBV24-1	TRBJ2-3	.	TRBD2	TGTGCCACCAGTGATGCTAGCGGAGATACGCAGTATTTT	CATSDASGDTQYF
TRBV20-1	TRBJ1-2	.	.	TGCAGTGCTAGAGTGCCGTATCCGAACTATGGCTACACCTTC	CSARVPYPNYGYTF
TRBV14	TRBJ2-5	many	TRBD2	TGTGCCAGCAGCCACAGAACTAGCGGGACCCCGGAGCAAGAGACCCAGTACTTC	CASSHRTSGTPEQETQYF
TRBV7-9	TRBJ2-3	few	TRBD1	TGTGCCAGCAGCTTAGAACAGGGGAACACAGATACGCAGTATTTT	CASSLEQGNTDTQYF
TRBV10-3	TRBJ2-7	once	TRBD1	TGTGCCATCAGCTCGGGACAGAGTTTCTACGAGCAGTACTTC	CAISSGQSFYEQYF
TRBV29-1	TRBJ1-2	.	TRBD1	TGCAGCGTTGGTCAGCCCGGGACAGGGGGCGGCTACACCTTC	CSVGQPGTGGGYTF
TRBV5-1	TRBJ2-5	.	.	TGCGCCAGCAGCCCCGGAGGTAGCGAGGAGACCCAGTACTTC	CASSPGGSEETQYF
TRBV18	TRBJ1-1	.	.	TGTGCCAGCTCACCACCGCCAGGGAGGGTGAACACTGAAGCTTTCTTT	CASSPPPGRVNTEAFF
TRBV7-9	TRBJ1-3	.	.	TGTGCCAGCAGCCTCACTTACTCTGGAAACACCATATATTTT	CASSLTYSGNTIYF
TRBV30	TRBJ1-1	.	.	TGTGCCTGGAGTGAGGCAGTACGGTCGGTACGGATGAACACTGAAGCTTTCTTT	CAWSEAVRSVRMNTEAFF
TRBV12-3/TRBV12-4	TRBJ2-5	few	.	TGTGCCAGCAGACAGTCCCAAGAGACCCAGTACTTC	CASRQSQETQYF
TRBV20-1	TRBJ2-1	few	.	TGCAGTGTCTTGTCGATGGGGCAGTTCTTC	CSVLSMGQFF
TRBV29-1	TRBJ1-2	.	TRBD1	TGCAGCGGGGGGGACAGGAACTATGGCTACACCTTC	CSGGDRNYGYTF
TRBV4-3	TRBJ2-1	.	.	TGCGCCAGCAGCTCCCAGCTGGGGAGTGAGCAGTTCTTC	CASSSQLGSEQFF
TRBV12-3/TRBV12-4	TRBJ2-5	.	TRBD2	TGTGCCAGCAGCAACGGACTAGCGGAAGAGACCCAGTACTTC	CASSNGLAEETQYF
TRBV4-1	TRBJ2-1	few	.	TGCGCCAGCAGCGAAGGGGCCGGGACTGGCCTTTTCGAGCAGTTCTTC	CASSEGAGTGLFEQFF
TRBV7-2	TRBJ2-1	.	TRBD1	TGTGCCAGCAGCTTAGTAGGGGGCTCTCAAAATGAGCAGTTCTTC	CASSLVGGSQNEQFF
TRBV6-6	TRBJ1-1	.	TRBD1	TGTGCCAGCAGGACAGGGGCGAAAACTGAAGCTTTCTTT	CASRTGAKTEAFF
TRBV20-1	TRBJ1-3	.	.	TGCAGTGCTAGAGATTCGAGGGGAGGAAACACCATATATTTT	CSARDSRGGNTIYF
TRBV12-3/TRBV12-4	TRBJ1-1	.	.	TGTGCCAGCAGGCTTAATGTCGGTGAAGCTTTCTTT	CASRLNVGEAFF
TRBV2	TRBJ2-7	few	.	TGTGCCAGCCAACCGGGACCGGAGTACGAGCAGTACTTC	CASQPGPEYEQYF
TRBV15	TRBJ2-5	.	.	TGTGCCACCAGCGTCGGACGGAACAATGAGCAGCTCTTC	CATSVGRNNEQLF
TRBV24-1	TRBJ1-1	.	.	TGTGCCACCAGTGAAGGGAACAGTGGAACTTTCTTT	CATSEGNSGTFF
TRBV12-5	TRBJ2-1	.	.	TGTGCTAGTGGTGATGGCAATGAGCAGTTCTTC	CASGDGNEQFF
TRBV4-2	TRBJ1-2	few	.	TGTGCCAGCAGCCCCGGACAGCCCGTGGGCTACACCTTC	CASSPGQPVGYTF
TRBV27	TRBJ1-5	.	.	TGTGCCAGCAGCTCGGGCGGATACAATCAGCCCCAGCATTTT	CASSSGGYNQPQHF
TRBV2	TRBJ2-3	many	.	TGTGCCAGCAATCAGCAGCCTAGCGCCACAGATACGCAGTATTTT	CASNQQPSATDTQYF
TRBV25-1	TRBJ2-2	few	.	TGTGCCAGCAGTCCCGGGACACCCTACGGGGAGCTGTTTTTT	CASSPGTPYGELFF
TRBV9	TRBJ2-7	once	TRBD2	TGTGCCAGCAGCGGTAGCGGGACTATCTACGAGCAGTACTTC	CASSGSGTIYEQYF
TRBV12-3/TRBV12-4	TRBJ2-2	.	TRBD2	TGTGCCAGCACTATAACTAGCGGGGTGACCGGGGAGCTGTTTTTT	CASTITSGVTGELFF